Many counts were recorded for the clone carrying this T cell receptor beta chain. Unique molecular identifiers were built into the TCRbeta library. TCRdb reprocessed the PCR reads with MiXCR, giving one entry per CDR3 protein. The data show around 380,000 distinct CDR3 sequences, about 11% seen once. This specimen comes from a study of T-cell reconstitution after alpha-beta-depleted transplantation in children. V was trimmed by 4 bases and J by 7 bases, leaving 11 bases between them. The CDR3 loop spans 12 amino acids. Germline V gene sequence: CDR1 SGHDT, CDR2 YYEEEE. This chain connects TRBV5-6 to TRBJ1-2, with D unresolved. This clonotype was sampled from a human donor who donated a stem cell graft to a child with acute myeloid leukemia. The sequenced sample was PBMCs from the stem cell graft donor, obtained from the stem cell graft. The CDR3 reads CASSREPGGYTF. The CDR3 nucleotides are TGTGCCAGCAGCCGGGAGCCCGGTGGCTACACCTTC.